This T cell receptor beta chain was captured by sequencing in a study of blood T cell repertoires in COVID-19. Whole-study context: Sources were T cells, B-cell-depleted T cells, or PBMCs; the material itself was cDNA or gDNA.

This clone was recorded a few times. The repertoire was sequenced with immunoSEQ multiplex PCR; TCRdb's copy has only in-frame clones and lacks some. Among 70,000 to 90,000 clones, roughly 80% were seen once, and the ten largest hold more than 15%. This CDR3 is 15 amino acids long. CDR1 is SGHDT, CDR2 YYEEEE, per germline. With 4 bases removed from V and 8 bases from J, the gap between germline ends came to 21 bases. Sequencing used peripheral blood. The TCR originated in a woman in her sixties or seventies with acute or convalescent COVID-19. The chain couples TRBV5-6 to TRBJ1-2; D is possibly TRBD1 (5 bases). CDR3 loop: CASSQTSSRVSGYTF. CDR3 coding DNA: TGTGCCAGCAGCCAGACCTCTTCCAGGGTGTCGGGCTACACCTTC.